This entry concerns a single T cell receptor (beta chain). What it binds is not known. Per germline, CDR1 SGHNT and CDR2 YYREEE (reference sequence). The trim removed 0 bases at V and 2 bases at J, leaving 4 bases unmatched. CDR3 size: 17 residues. The sample belongs to a study of T cells and Merkel cell carcinoma outcomes. Whole-study results and caveats: In Merkel cell carcinoma, repertoire and T-cell density reportedly predicted outcomes.

Clones were read by immunoSEQ multiplex PCR, and TCRdb kept only the in-frame ones, dropping some. The table has about 15,000 clones, 80% to 95% seen once. The chain joins TRBV5-4 to TRBJ2-3; 12 nucleotides align to TRBD2. Material: tumor tissue from Merkel cell carcinoma. The clonotype originates from a human donor with Merkel cell carcinoma. The DNA for the CDR3 is TGTGCCAGCAGCTTGGGTGGACTAGCGGGACTCACAGATACGCAGTATTTT. This translates into CASSLGGLAGLTDTQYF.